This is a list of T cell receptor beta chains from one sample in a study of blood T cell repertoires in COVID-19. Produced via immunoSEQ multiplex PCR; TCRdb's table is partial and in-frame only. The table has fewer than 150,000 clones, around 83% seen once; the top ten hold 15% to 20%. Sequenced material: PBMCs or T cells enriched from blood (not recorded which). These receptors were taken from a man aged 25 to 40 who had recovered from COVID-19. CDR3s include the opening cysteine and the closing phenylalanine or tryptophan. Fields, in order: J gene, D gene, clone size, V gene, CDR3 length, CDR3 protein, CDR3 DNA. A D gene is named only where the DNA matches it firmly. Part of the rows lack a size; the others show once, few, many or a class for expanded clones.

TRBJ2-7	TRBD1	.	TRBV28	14	CASRRGQGAYEQYF	TGTGCCAGCAGGAGAGGACAGGGGGCGTACGAGCAGTACTTC
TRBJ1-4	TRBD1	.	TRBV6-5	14	CASRRTGIGEKLFF	TGTGCCAGCAGGCGGACAGGGATCGGGGAAAAACTGTTTTTT
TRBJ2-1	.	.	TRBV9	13	CASSGSQDNEQFF	TGTGCCAGCAGCGGTTCACAAGACAATGAGCAGTTCTTC
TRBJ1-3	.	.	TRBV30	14	CAAEGDYSGNTIYF	TGTGCAGCCGAGGGGGACTACTCTGGAAACACCATATATTTT
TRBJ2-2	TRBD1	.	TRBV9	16	CASSVDPRDRSGELFF	TGTGCCAGCAGCGTAGATCCCCGGGACAGATCGGGGGAGCTGTTTTTT
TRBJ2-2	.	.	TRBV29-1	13	CSVGTANTGELFF	TGCAGCGTTGGTACAGCGAACACCGGGGAGCTGTTTTTT
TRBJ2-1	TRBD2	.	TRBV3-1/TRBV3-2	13	CASSRLAGNEQFF	TGTGCCAGCAGCCGACTAGCGGGTAATGAGCAGTTCTTC
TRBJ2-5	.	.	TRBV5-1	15	CASSLAPGGAETQYF	TGCGCCAGCAGCTTGGCCCCTGGAGGGGCGGAGACCCAGTACTTC
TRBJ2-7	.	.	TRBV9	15	CASSVEGTPLYEQYF	TGTGCCAGCAGCGTAGAGGGGACTCCACTATACGAGCAGTACTTC
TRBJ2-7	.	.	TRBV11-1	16	CASSLAGQGMDYEQYF	TGTGCCAGCAGCTTAGCGGGGCAGGGGATGGATTACGAGCAGTACTTC
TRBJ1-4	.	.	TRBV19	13	CASSINSREKLFF	TGTGCCAGTAGTATAAACAGCCGGGAAAAACTGTTTTTT
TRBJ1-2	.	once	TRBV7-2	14	CASSLEPGYYGYTF	TGTGCCAGCAGCTTAGAACCAGGGTACTATGGCTACACCTTC
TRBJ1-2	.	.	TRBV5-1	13	CASSLEDSRGYTF	TGCGCCAGCAGCTTGGAGGACAGTCGAGGCTACACCTTC
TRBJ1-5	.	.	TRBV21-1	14	CASSTTAGTLPQHF	TGTGCCAGCAGCACCACTGCCGGGACATTGCCCCAGCATTTT
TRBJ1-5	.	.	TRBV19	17	CASSIQQGSYSNQPQHF	TGTGCCAGTAGTATCCAACAGGGAAGCTATAGCAATCAGCCCCAGCATTTT
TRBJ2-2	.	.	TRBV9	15	CASSVGGGPTGELFF	TGTGCCAGCAGCGTAGGTGGGGGCCCCACCGGGGAGCTGTTTTTT
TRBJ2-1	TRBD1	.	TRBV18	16	CASSPPQGASYNEQFF	TGTGCCAGCTCACCACCGCAGGGGGCGAGTTACAATGAGCAGTTCTTC
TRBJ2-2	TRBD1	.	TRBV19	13	CASSSGQDGELFF	TGTGCCAGTAGTAGCGGACAGGACGGGGAGCTGTTTTTT
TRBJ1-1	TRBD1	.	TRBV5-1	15	CASSMTGAEGTEAFF	TGCGCCAGCAGCATGACAGGGGCGGAGGGAACTGAAGCTTTCTTT
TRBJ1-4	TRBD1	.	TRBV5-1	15	CASSLAGQGGEKLFF	TGCGCCAGCAGCTTGGCCGGACAGGGTGGTGAAAAACTGTTTTTT
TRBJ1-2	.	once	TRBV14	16	CASSQGGFGANYGYTF	TGTGCCAGCAGCCAAGGTGGTTTCGGGGCTAACTATGGCTACACCTTC
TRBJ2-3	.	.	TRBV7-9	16	CASSLARGGGTDTQYF	TGTGCCAGCAGCTTAGCGCGTGGTGGTGGCACAGATACGCAGTATTTT
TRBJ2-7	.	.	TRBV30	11	CAWGGLYEQYF	TGTGCCTGGGGAGGACTCTACGAGCAGTACTTC
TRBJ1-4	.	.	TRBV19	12	CASSLGGEKLFF	TGTGCCAGTAGCCTTGGGGGCGAAAAACTGTTTTTT
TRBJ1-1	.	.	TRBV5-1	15	CASSNVDRGYTEAFF	TGCGCCAGCAGCAATGTCGACAGAGGATATACTGAAGCTTTCTTT
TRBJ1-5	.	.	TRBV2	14	CASSGEFSNQPQHF	TGTGCCAGCTCTGGGGAGTTTAGCAATCAGCCCCAGCATTTT
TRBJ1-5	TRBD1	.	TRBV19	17	CASSWSAGGPPNQPQHF	TGTGCCAGTAGTTGGTCCGCAGGGGGCCCTCCCAATCAGCCCCAGCATTTT
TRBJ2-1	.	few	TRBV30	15	CAWSADQRRYNEQFF	TGTGCCTGGAGTGCCGACCAGCGGAGATACAATGAGCAGTTCTTC
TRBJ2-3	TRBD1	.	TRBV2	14	CASSGRTGTDTQYF	TGTGCCAGCAGTGGGCGGACAGGTACAGATACGCAGTATTTT
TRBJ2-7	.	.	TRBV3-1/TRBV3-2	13	CASSLGLTYEQYF	TGTGCCAGCAGCCTGGGACTTACCTACGAGCAGTACTTC
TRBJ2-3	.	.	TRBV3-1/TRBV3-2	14	CASSLRVGTDTQYF	TGTGCCAGCAGCCTGAGGGTGGGCACAGATACGCAGTATTTT
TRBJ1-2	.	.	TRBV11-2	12	CASSLDGKGYTF	TGTGCCAGCAGCTTAGACGGGAAAGGCTACACCTTC
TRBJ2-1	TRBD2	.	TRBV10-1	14	CASSGEGRADEQFF	TGCGCCAGCAGTGGGGAAGGGAGGGCGGATGAGCAGTTCTTC
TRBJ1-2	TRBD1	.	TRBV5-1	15	CASSLGNAGGYGYTF	TGCGCCAGCAGCTTGGGTAATGCAGGGGGCTATGGCTACACCTTC
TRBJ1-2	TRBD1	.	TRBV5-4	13	CASSIGGFYGYTF	TGTGCCAGCAGCATAGGGGGCTTCTATGGCTACACCTTC
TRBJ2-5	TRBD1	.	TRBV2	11	CARGQQETQYF	TGTGCCAGGGGACAGCAAGAGACCCAGTACTTC
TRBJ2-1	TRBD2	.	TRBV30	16	CAWRGLAGPFYNEQFF	TGTGCCTGGAGAGGACTAGCGGGGCCTTTCTACAATGAGCAGTTCTTC
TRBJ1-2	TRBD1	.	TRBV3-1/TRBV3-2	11	CASSQDRGYTF	TGTGCCAGCAGCCAGGACAGGGGGTACACCTTC
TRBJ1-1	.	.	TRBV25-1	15	CASTQSQGFFTEAFF	TGTGCCAGCACTCAATCTCAGGGCTTTTTCACTGAAGCTTTCTTT
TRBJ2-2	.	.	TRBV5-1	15	CASSWAGTGTGELFF	TGCGCCAGCAGCTGGGCGGGGACGGGCACCGGGGAGCTGTTTTTT
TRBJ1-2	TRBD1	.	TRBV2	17	CASRGTGFQREHYGYTF	TGTGCCAGCAGGGGGACAGGTTTCCAGAGGGAACACTATGGCTACACCTTC
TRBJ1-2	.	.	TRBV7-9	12	CASSMDTYGYTF	TGTGCCAGCAGCATGGACACCTATGGCTACACCTTC
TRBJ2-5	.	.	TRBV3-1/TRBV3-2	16	CASSQDLGYHQETQYF	TGTGCCAGCAGCCAAGATCTAGGTTACCACCAAGAGACCCAGTACTTC
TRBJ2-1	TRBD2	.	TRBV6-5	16	CASSYLAGGLGDEQFF	TGTGCCAGCAGTTACCTAGCGGGAGGGTTGGGCGATGAGCAGTTCTTC
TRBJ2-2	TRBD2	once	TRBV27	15	CASSLTSGGPGELFF	TGTGCCAGCAGTTTAACGTCGGGGGGGCCCGGGGAGCTGTTTTTT
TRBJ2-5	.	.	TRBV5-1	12	CASSLAQETQYF	TGCGCCAGCAGCTTAGCCCAAGAGACCCAGTACTTC
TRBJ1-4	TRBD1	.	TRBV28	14	CASSLQGAREKLFF	TGTGCCAGCAGTTTACAGGGGGCGAGGGAAAAACTGTTTTTT
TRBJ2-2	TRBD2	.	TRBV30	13	CAWSAAGGGELFF	TGTGCCTGGAGTGCGGCGGGGGGCGGGGAGCTGTTTTTT
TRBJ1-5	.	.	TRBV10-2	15	CASSVNPRGDSAQHF	TGCGCCAGCAGTGTGAATCCCCGCGGTGACAGTGCCCAGCATTTT
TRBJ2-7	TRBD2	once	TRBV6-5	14	CASTSTSGIYEQYF	TGTGCCAGCACTTCCACTAGCGGGATCTACGAGCAGTACTTC
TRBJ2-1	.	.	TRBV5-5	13	CASSPYRAQEQFF	TGTGCCAGCAGCCCTTACAGGGCTCAGGAGCAGTTCTTC
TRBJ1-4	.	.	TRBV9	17	CASSGSGGFPTNEKLFF	TGTGCCAGCAGCGGTAGCGGAGGGTTCCCAACTAATGAAAAACTGTTTTTT
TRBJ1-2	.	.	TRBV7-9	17	CASSSLRVTDTNYGYTF	TGTGCCAGCAGCTCCCTTAGGGTGACAGATACTAACTATGGCTACACCTTC
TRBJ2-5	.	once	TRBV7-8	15	CASSLAITAQETQYF	TGTGCCAGCAGCTTAGCTATAACAGCCCAAGAGACCCAGTACTTC
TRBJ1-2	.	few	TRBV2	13	CASSAGFHYGYTF	TGTGCCAGCAGTGCAGGGTTTCACTATGGCTACACCTTC
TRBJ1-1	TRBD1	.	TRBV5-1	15	CASSLGDRVNTEAFF	TGCGCCAGCAGCTTGGGGGACAGGGTGAACACTGAAGCTTTCTTT
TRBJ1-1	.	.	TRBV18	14	CASSPGVEVSEAFF	TGTGCCAGCTCACCGGGAGTTGAAGTGTCTGAAGCTTTCTTT